This T cell receptor (beta chain) was obtained from a study of blood T cells in healthy people across ages. On this clonotype itself: The target antigen is unknown.

Germline loops: CDR1 DFQATT, CDR2 SNEGSKA (reference sequence). Trimming stripped 6 bases from V and 8 bases from J, with 10 bases between. The length of the CDR3 is 11 residues. Primers used in a second PCR of roughly 7 to 11 cycles were a sample-barcoded 5' primer and a J-beta primer mix. TCRdb independently ran MiXCR on the 5' RACE reads; one entry per CDR3 protein. The sample lists 1.8 million or so distinct CDR3 sequences; roughly 43% were seen once. General observations from the study: The study regarded diversity estimates from one million T cells as underestimates.

This chain joins TRBV20-1 and TRBJ1-4; no firm D call. Sequences were obtained from blood. The clonotype originates from a human donor in good health. CDR3 residues: CSAVPSEKLFF. CDR3 DNA: TGCAGTGCCGTCCCCTCCGAAAAACTGTTTTTT.